A single sample is the source of the 25 T cell receptor beta chains below, sequenced in a study of T cell clonality in common variable immunodeficiency. Study results and caveats: Common variable immunodeficiency TCR beta sequences reportedly had fewer deletions and N-nucleotide insertions.

Their recognized antigens are unknown. The protocol was immunoSEQ multiplex PCR, while the TCRdb copy is restricted to in-frame clones and leaves out a portion. Sampling found around 30,000 clones, none seen once. Sequencing used peripheral blood mononuclear cells. These receptor sequences come from a human donor with common variable immunodeficiency.

This clone was counted only a few times. The read is 3 residues too short to cover the CDR3 end, so that end is filled in from the germline J gene. This chain uses TRBV6-2 or TRBV6-3 with TRBJ2-7, with TRBD2 identical over 9 bases. The germline V gene encodes CDR1 MNHEY and CDR2 SVGEGT. The ends lost 1 base at V and 2 bases at J; junction bases unmatched: 3. The length of the CDR3 is 15 residues. The CDR3 bases that were read are TGTGCCAGCAGTTACTACACTAGCGGGCCCTACGAG. Translated: CASSYYTSGPYE. The whole CDR3 reads CASSYYTSGPYEQYF.

This clone was seen ten or more times. With the read ending 3 residues before the CDR3 end, the germline J gene is used to fill in that end. The gene calls are TRBV30 and TRBJ1-1; D is undetermined. Trimming shortened V by 1 base and J by 4 bases, and 7 bases separated the two germline ends. The CDR3 consists of 12 residues. Germline V gene lookup returns CDR1 GTSNPN and CDR2 SVGIG (reference sequence). CDR3 bases read: TGTGCCTGGAGTGGAAGCATCACTGAA. This gives the protein CAWSGSITE. The full CDR3 protein is CAWSGSITEAFF. Full variable domain (rest looked up from reference TRBV30 and TRBJ1-1): SQTIHQWPATLVQPVGSPLSLECTVEGTSNPNLYWYRQAAGRGLQLLFYSVGIGQISSEVPQNLSASRPQDRQFILSSKKLLLSDSGFYLCAWSGSITEAFFGQGTRLTVV.

For this clone: Sequencing ends 3 residues short of the CDR3 end; the germline J gene provides the rest. V usage is TRBV2 and J usage is TRBJ2-7; D remains unclear. Trimming took 4 bases from V and 0 from J, leaving 10 bases between them. This CDR3 is built from 14 residues. Germline CDR1 reads SNHLY; CDR2 reads FYNNEI. Incomplete CDR3 DNA: TGTGCCAGCAGTGTTGACAAGGGCTCCTACGAG. Translated: CASSVDKGSYE. The CDR3 in its entirety is CASSVDKGSYEQYF. The variable domain in full, completed from reference TRBV2 and TRBJ2-7, reads EPEVTQTPSHQVTQMGQEVILRCVPISNHLYFYWYRQILGQKVEFLVSFYNNEISEKSEIFDDQFSVERPDGSNFTLKIRSTKLEDSAMYFCASSVDKGSYEQYFGPGTRLTVT.

Ten or more counts support this clone. From the germline J gene comes the end of the CDR3, since the read stops 3 residues before it. V usage is TRBV7-9 and J usage is TRBJ1-1, with 8 bases that match TRBD1. Germline V gives CDR1 SEHNR, CDR2 FQNEAQ (reference sequence). CDR3 size: 15 residues. J lost 7 bases, V lost 5 bases, and 12 bases had no gene match. CDR3 DNA (partial): TGTGCCAGCAGCCTCGTCCCGGACAGGGAATTTGAA. Translated: CASSLVPDREFE. The entire CDR3 sequence reads CASSLVPDREFEAFF.

This clone was observed a few times. The CDR3 end falls 3 residues outside the read, so it is completed with the germline J gene. This chain uses TRBV20-1 with TRBJ2-3; 8 positions match TRBD2. CDR3 length equals 14 residues. Per germline, CDR1 DFQATT and CDR2 SNEGSKA (reference sequence). V gave up 6 bases and J gave up 0 bases; unmatched junction bases: 5. CDR3 region: CSASSSGSTDTQYF. The CDR3 DNA, read in part, is TGCAGTGCCAGCTCTAGCGGGAGCACAGATACG.

In the case of this clone: Coverage ceases 3 residues before the CDR3 finishes, and the germline J gene fills in the end. This chain links TRBV19 with TRBJ1-2; D call uncertain. The CDR3 is made up of 15 amino acids. Germline V lookup: CDR1 LNHDA, CDR2 SQIVND (reference sequence). V gave up 7 bases and J gave up 4 bases, with 19 bases separating them. The CDR3 loop reads CASTLHRSSSYGYTF. The part of the CDR3 DNA that was read is TGTGCCAGTACCCTTCACAGATCCTCGAGCTATGGC.

This clone was seen a few times. The missing CDR3 end, 3 residues past where the read stops, is filled in from the germline J gene. The chain uses TRBV6-1 and TRBJ1-2; weak D call: TRBD1 (6 bases). This CDR3 region has 15 residues. V lost 1 base and J lost 4, with 13 bases in between. Germline CDR1 MNHNS, CDR2 SASEGT. The CDR3 sequence: CASSEVRGSGYGYTF. Partial CDR3 DNA: TGTGCCAGCAGTGAAGTCAGGGGTTCGGGCTATGGC.

As concerns this clone: The read terminates 3 residues before the CDR3 end, so the remaining end is supplied by the germline J gene. The chain links TRBV7-2 to TRBJ2-3; no definite D call. Germline CDR1 reads SGHTA; CDR2 reads FQGNSA. The CDR3 consists of 14 residues. V gave up 5 bases and J gave up 0 bases, with 9 bases separating them. The CDR3 here is CASSPGSSTDTQYF. The sequenced part of the CDR3 DNA is TGTGCCAGCAGCCCAGGCTCTAGCACAGATACG. The entire variable domain, with the rest obtained from reference TRBV7-2 and TRBJ2-3, is as follows: GAGVSQSPSNKVTEKGKDVELRCDPISGHTALYWYRQSLGQGLEFLIYFQGNSAPDKSGLPSDRFSAERTGGSVSTLTIQRTQQEDSAVYLCASSPGSSTDTQYFGPGTRLTVL.

This clone was picked up many times. The DNA ends 3 residues before the CDR3 does, and the rest of the CDR3 is filled in from the germline J gene. The chain couples TRBV14 to TRBJ2-7, with 10 bases lining up with TRBD2. The ends lost 1 base at V and 2 bases at J; junction bases unmatched: 2. There are 15 residues in the CDR3. Germline V lookup: CDR1 SGHDN, CDR2 FVKESK. CDR3: CASSQASGSAYEQYF. CDR3 DNA (partial): TGTGCCAGCAGCCAAGCTAGCGGGAGCGCCTACGAG.

This clone was seen a handful of times. One end of the junction fails to match germline, which may point to a read error. The read ends 3 residues before the CDR3 terminus; that terminus is restored from the germline J gene. V usage is TRBV20-1 and J usage is TRBJ1-4, with 11 nucleotides matching TRBD1. This CDR3 is 15 amino acids long. Germline CDR1 is DFQATT and CDR2 is SNEGSKA (reference sequence). The CDR3 DNA, read in part, is TGCAGTGCGAGGGGGACAGGGGGACCTAAGGAAAAA. This codes for CSARGTGGPKEK. The whole CDR3 sequence reads CSARGTGGPKEKLFF.

This clone was counted many times. The CDR3 extends 3 residues past the end of the read, so its final part is completed from the germline J gene. The V and J genes are TRBV28 and TRBJ2-1; 13 bases align to TRBD2. Germline V lookup: CDR1 MDHEN, CDR2 SYDVKM. CDR3 length: 14 residues. V trimming: 6 bases; J trimming: 4 bases; junction bases outside the gene matches: 0. CDR3 DNA, as far as it was read: TGTGCCAGCAGGACTAGCGGGGGGTACAATGAG. This codes for CASRTSGGYNE. The CDR3, in full, reads CASRTSGGYNEQFF.

This clone was seen repeatedly, ten times or more. The read comes to an end 3 residues before the CDR3 does, leaving the germline J gene to fill in the end. The gene calls are TRBV18 and TRBJ2-7; 8 bases fit TRBD1. The CDR3 has 15 amino acids. Germline CDR1 and CDR2: KGHSH and LQKENI. J lost 2 bases, V lost 5 bases, and 8 bases had no gene match. The sequenced part of the CDR3 DNA is TGTGCCAGCTCAACGGGGACAGGAGTCACCTACGAG. Its protein is CASSTGTGVTYE. The CDR3, in full, reads CASSTGTGVTYEQYF.

This clone has a count of ten or more. The CDR3 end is not reached by the read, which stops 3 residues before it; the germline J gene fills it in. The gene calls are TRBV19 and TRBJ2-5; TRBD2 matches at 7 bases. V was clipped by 4 bases and J by 6 bases; unmatched bases: 8. In germline, CDR1 is LNHDA, CDR2 SQIVND (reference sequence). This CDR3 has 14 residues. CDR3 in amino acids: CASSTGLGLKTQYF. The CDR3 bases that were read are TGTGCCAGTAGTACAGGACTAGGCCTGAAGACC.

In this sample, this clone turned up a few times. CDR3 bases read: TGTGCCAGCAGCTTAGATGACGGGGTGATC. Its protein product is CASSLDDGVI. The complete CDR3 sequence is CASSLDDGVIYTF. The V call is TRBV7-2, the J call TRBJ1-2; D unresolved. The read stops 3 residues short of the end of the CDR3; the missing end is completed from the germline J gene. CDR3 size: 13 residues. CDR1 is SGHTA and CDR2 is FQGNSA in the germline V gene.

The table lists this clone with a few counts. The CDR3 end falls 3 residues outside the read, so it is completed with the germline J gene. The chain carries TRBV19 and TRBJ2-7; TRBD1 matches 12 bases. This CDR3 has 13 amino acids. V was pared by 6 bases and J by 4 bases, with 1 base of the junction left unmatched. Germline V CDR1 and CDR2: LNHDA, SQIVND (reference sequence). The part of the CDR3 DNA that was read is TGTGCCAGTAGGGGACAGGGGGCATACGAG. It specifies CASRGQGAYE. The CDR3 in its entirety is CASRGQGAYEQYF.

This clone was seen a few times. The read ends 3 residues before the CDR3 terminus; that terminus is restored from the germline J gene. The chain carries TRBV30 and TRBJ2-1; D uncertain. The CDR3 loop spans 15 amino acids. Germline CDR1 is GTSNPN and CDR2 is SVGIG (reference sequence). The V and J ends lost 0 bases and 3 bases respectively, with 12 bases between them. The covered CDR3 bases are TGTGCCTGGAGTGTACTCAGGTCTCTCTACAATGAG. Amino acid sequence: CAWSVLRSLYNE. The entire CDR3 sequence reads CAWSVLRSLYNEQFF.

This clone was recorded a few times. The part of the CDR3 DNA that was read is TGTGCCAGCAGCCTCTACGGGTCCCTAAATTCACCC. Translation gives CASSLYGSLNSP. The entire CDR3 protein is CASSLYGSLNSPLHF. The chain joins TRBV7-9 to TRBJ1-6; D is unresolved. Coverage ceases 3 residues before the CDR3 finishes, and the germline J gene fills in the end. The CDR3 is 15 amino acids. With 5 bases removed from V and 7 bases from J, the gap between germline ends came to 15 bases. Germline V gene data show CDR1 as SEHNR and CDR2 as FQNEAQ (reference sequence).

About this clone itself: The read gets to within 3 residues of the CDR3 end, and the germline J gene fills in the rest. This chain connects TRBV7-2 to TRBJ1-2; perhaps TRBD1 as D (5 bases). This CDR3 comprises 17 residues. The V end was cut by 0 bases, the J end by 1 base, with 15 bases between. Looked up from germline, CDR1 is SGHTA and CDR2 is FQGNSA. Incomplete CDR3 DNA: TGTGCCAGCAGCTTAGCGCAGAAGACAGAACTTAACTATGGC. Translation: CASSLAQKTELNYG. The full CDR3 sequence reads CASSLAQKTELNYGYTF.

A word on this clone: Read data end 3 residues before the CDR3 end; the end is taken from the germline J gene. The chain uses TRBV7-2 and TRBJ1-1, with 12 bases that match TRBD1. CDR3 size: 14 residues. From germline, CDR1 is SGHTA and CDR2 FQGNSA. CDR3 DNA (partial): TGTGCCAGCAGCTATCGGGACAGGGGGCAAGAA. This translates into CASSYRDRGQE. The whole CDR3 sequence reads CASSYRDRGQEAFF. Using reference TRBV7-2 and TRBJ1-1 for the parts outside the CDR3, the full variable domain is GAGVSQSPSNKVTEKGKDVELRCDPISGHTALYWYRQSLGQGLEFLIYFQGNSAPDKSGLPSDRFSAERTGGSVSTLTIQRTQQEDSAVYLCASSYRDRGQEAFFGQGTRLTVV.

This clone was seen ten or more times. With the read ending 3 residues before the CDR3 end, the germline J gene is used to fill in that end. The chain uses TRBV18 and TRBJ1-5; tentative D call: TRBD1 (6 bases). Trimming removed 2 bases at V and 5 bases at J, with 16 bases between. Per the germline V gene, CDR1 is KGHSH and CDR2 is LQKENI. CDR3 length: 16 amino acids. The CDR3 loop is CASSPDRGAEDQPQHF. The part of the CDR3 DNA that was read is TGTGCCAGCTCACCAGATCGGGGGGCAGAGGATCAGCCC. Full variable domain (rest looked up from reference TRBV18 and TRBJ1-5): NAGVMQNPRHLVRRRGQEARLRCSPMKGHSHVYWYRQLPEEGLKFMVYLQKENIIDESGMPKERFSAEFPKEGPSILRIQQVVRGDSAAYFCASSPDRGAEDQPQHFGDGTRLSIL.

This clone was detected a few times. Read data end 3 residues before the CDR3 end; the end is taken from the germline J gene. The chain links TRBV29-1 to TRBJ2-5; 8 nucleotides align to TRBD2. Germline V CDR1 and CDR2: SQVTM, ANQGSEA. The CDR3 sequence is 17 residues long. V was pared by 7 bases and J by 5 bases, with 21 bases of the junction left unmatched. The CDR3 spells CSAQSSAGTSRWETQYF. Incomplete CDR3 DNA: TGCAGCGCCCAGAGTTCGGCCGGGACTAGTCGTTGGGAGACC.

Of note for this clone: The read ends 3 residues before the CDR3 terminus; that terminus is restored from the germline J gene. The chain employs TRBV7-2 and TRBJ2-1; the D gene is possibly TRBD1 (6 bases). CDR3 length equals 12 residues. Germline CDR1 is SGHTA and CDR2 is FQGNSA. V was shortened by 5 bases and J by 8 bases, with 10 bases between the two germline ends. The DNA read from the CDR3 is TGTGCCAGCAGCCGCTACAGGGATGAG. Translated, it gives CASSRYRDE. The whole CDR3 reads CASSRYRDEQFF.

This clone was counted at least ten times. The read finishes 3 residues shy of the CDR3 end, and the germline J gene is used to complete it. This sequence joins TRBV27 and TRBJ2-7, with D unclear. There are 13 residues in the CDR3. The germline CDR1 and CDR2 sequences are MNHEY and SMNVEV (reference sequence). The V end lost 5 bases, the J end lost 0 bases, and 8 bases lay between the germline ends. The part of the CDR3 DNA that was read is TGTGCCAGCAGTCCCGACTTCTCCTACGAG. This codes for CASSPDFSYE. The whole CDR3 sequence is CASSPDFSYEQYF.

In the case of this clone: The CDR3 extends 3 residues past the end of the read, so its final part is completed from the germline J gene. The J gene is TRBJ2-2, the V gene TRBV11-3; 7 bases align to TRBD1. Germline V gives CDR1 SGHNT, CDR2 YENEEA. CDR3 length equals 15 residues. The V and J ends lost 5 bases and 2 bases, in that order; junction bases with no gene match: 5. The CDR3: CASSQGQINTGELFF. CDR3 DNA (partial): TGTGCCAGCAGCCAGGGACAGATTAACACCGGGGAG.

This clone occurred a few times. The read terminates 3 residues before the CDR3 end, so the remaining end is supplied by the germline J gene. The gene calls are TRBV11-2 and TRBJ2-1, with 12 bases matching TRBD2. Losses at the gene ends were 5 bases for V and 5 bases for J; bases not matched to a gene: 4. The CDR3 extends over 15 amino acids. CDR1 and CDR2 from the germline V gene are SGHAT and FQNNGV. CDR3 protein: CASSIRLAGDNEQFF. Incomplete CDR3 DNA: TGTGCCAGCAGCATCCGACTAGCGGGAGACAATGAG.